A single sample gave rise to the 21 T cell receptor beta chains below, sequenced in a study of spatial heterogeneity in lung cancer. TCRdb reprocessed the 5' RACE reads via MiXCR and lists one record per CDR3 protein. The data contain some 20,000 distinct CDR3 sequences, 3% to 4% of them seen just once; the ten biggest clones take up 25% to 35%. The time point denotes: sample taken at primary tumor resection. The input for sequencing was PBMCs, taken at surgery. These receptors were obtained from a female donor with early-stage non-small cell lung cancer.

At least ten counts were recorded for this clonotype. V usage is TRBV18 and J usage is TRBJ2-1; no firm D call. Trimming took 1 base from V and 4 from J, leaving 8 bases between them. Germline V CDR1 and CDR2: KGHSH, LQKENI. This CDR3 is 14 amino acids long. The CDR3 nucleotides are TGTGCCAGCTCACCACTGGCTACTTACAATGAGCAGTTCTTC. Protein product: CASSPLATYNEQFF.

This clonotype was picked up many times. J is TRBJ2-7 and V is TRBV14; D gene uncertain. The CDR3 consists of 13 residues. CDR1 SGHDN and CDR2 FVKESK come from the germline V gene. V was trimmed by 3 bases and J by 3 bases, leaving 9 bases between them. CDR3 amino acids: CASSQTPSYEQYF. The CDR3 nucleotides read TGTGCCAGCAGCCAGACGCCCAGCTACGAGCAGTACTTC. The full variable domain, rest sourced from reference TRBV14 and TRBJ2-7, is EAGVTQFPSHSVIEKGQTVTLRCDPISGHDNLYWYRRVMGKEIKFLLHFVKESKQDESGMPNNRFLAERTGGTYSTLKVQPAELEDSGVYFCASSQTPSYEQYFGPGTRLTVT.

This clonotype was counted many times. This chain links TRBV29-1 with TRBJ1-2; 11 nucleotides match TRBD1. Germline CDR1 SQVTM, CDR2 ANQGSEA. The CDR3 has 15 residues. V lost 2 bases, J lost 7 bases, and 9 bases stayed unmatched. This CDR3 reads CSVETGTGGFVGYTF. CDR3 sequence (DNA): TGCAGCGTTGAAACCGGGACAGGGGGATTTGTTGGCTACACCTTC.

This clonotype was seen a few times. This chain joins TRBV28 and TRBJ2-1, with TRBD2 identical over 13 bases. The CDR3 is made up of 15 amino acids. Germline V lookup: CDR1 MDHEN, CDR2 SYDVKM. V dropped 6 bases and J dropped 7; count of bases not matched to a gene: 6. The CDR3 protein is CASRAGTSGNNEQFF. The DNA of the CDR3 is TGTGCCAGCAGAGCCGGGACTAGCGGGAATAATGAGCAGTTCTTC.

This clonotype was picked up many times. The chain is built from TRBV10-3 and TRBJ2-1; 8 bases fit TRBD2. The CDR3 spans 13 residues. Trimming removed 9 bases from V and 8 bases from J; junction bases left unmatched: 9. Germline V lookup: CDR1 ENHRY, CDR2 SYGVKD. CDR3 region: CAIQGLAGDEQFF. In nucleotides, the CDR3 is TGTGCCATTCAAGGACTAGCTGGGGATGAGCAGTTCTTC.

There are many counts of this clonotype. CDR3 amino acids: CASSADPTSLSYNEQFF. The CDR3 DNA sequence: TGTGCCAGCAGCGCCGACCCGACTAGCCTCTCCTACAATGAGCAGTTCTTC. The chain is built from TRBV9 and TRBJ2-1; 7 bases line up with TRBD2. This CDR3 spans 17 amino acids. The V gene end was trimmed by 3 bases and the J gene end by 0 bases; junction bases not matched to a gene: 9. Germline CDR1 reads SGDLS; CDR2 reads YYNGEE.

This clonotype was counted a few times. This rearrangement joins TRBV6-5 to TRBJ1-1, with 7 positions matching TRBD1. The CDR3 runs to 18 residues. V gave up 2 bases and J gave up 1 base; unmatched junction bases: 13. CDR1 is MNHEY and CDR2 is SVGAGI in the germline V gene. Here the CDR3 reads CASSYHSSPGQRNTEAFF. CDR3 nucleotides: TGTGCCAGCAGTTACCACTCGAGCCCGGGACAGAGGAACACTGAAGCTTTCTTT.

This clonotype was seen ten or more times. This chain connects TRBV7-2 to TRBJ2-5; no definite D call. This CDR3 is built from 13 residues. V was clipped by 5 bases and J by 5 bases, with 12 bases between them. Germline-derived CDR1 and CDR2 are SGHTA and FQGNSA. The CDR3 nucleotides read TGTGCCAGCAGCGTCTCTCCCCTCGAGACCCAGTACTTC. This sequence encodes CASSVSPLETQYF.

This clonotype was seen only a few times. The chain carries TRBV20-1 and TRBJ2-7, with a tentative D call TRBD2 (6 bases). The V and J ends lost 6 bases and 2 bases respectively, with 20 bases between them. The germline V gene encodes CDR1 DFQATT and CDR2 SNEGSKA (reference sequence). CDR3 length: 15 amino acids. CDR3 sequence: CSAPATIGSPYEQYF. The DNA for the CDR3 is TGCAGTGCACCAGCGACTATCGGGAGTCCCTACGAGCAGTACTTC.

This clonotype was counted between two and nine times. DNA for the CDR3: TGCGCCAGCAGCTTGGGGGCCCAAGAGACCCAGTACTTC. Residues: CASSLGAQETQYF. V gene TRBV5-1 combines with J gene TRBJ2-5; the D is unclear. V was trimmed by 0 bases and J by 1 base, leaving 4 bases between them. The CDR3 runs 13 residues. CDR1 is SGHRS and CDR2 is YFSETQ in the germline V gene.

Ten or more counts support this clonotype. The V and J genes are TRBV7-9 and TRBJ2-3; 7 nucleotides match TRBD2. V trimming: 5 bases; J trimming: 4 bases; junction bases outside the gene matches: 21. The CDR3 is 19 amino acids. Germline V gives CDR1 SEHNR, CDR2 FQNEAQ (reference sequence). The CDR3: CASSPGRWLAEKLADTQYF. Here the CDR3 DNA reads TGTGCCAGCAGCCCAGGGAGGTGGCTAGCGGAAAAGCTGGCAGATACGCAGTATTTT.

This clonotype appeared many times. The CDR3 loop is CASSPTDRRIGYTF. CDR3 nucleotide sequence: TGTGCCAGCTCACCGACAGACCGCCGAATTGGCTACACCTTC. The rearrangement links TRBV18 to TRBJ1-2, with D perhaps matching TRBD1 (5 bases). Germline assignment: CDR1 KGHSH and CDR2 LQKENI. The V end was cut by 3 bases, the J end by 7 bases, with 15 bases between. CDR3 length: 14 residues.

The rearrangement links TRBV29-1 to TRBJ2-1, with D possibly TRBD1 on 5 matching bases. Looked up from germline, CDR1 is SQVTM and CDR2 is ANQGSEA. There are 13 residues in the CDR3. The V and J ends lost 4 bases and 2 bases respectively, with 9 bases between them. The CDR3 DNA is TGCAGCGTTGGGGTGACAGCCTACAATGAGCAGTTCTTC. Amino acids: CSVGVTAYNEQFF.

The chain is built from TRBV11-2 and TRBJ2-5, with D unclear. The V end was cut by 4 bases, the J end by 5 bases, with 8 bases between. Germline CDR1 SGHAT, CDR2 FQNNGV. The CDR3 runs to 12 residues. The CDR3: CASSYASETQYF. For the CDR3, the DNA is TGTGCCAGCAGCTACGCGAGTGAGACCCAGTACTTC.

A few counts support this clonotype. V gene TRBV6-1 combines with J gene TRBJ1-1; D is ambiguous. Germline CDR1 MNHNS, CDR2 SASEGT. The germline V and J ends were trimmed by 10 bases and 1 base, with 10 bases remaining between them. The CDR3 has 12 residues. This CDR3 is CAILTRNTEAFF. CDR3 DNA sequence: TGTGCCATTTTGACGCGGAACACTGAAGCTTTCTTT.

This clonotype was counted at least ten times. In DNA, the CDR3 is TGTGCCAGCACCCATCGGGGCCAAAATGAAAAACTGTTTTTT. This translates into CASTHRGQNEKLFF. The chain combines TRBV9 with TRBJ1-4; D is perhaps TRBD1 (5 bases). This CDR3 spans 14 amino acids. CDR1 and CDR2 (germline): SGDLS, YYNGEE. V was shortened by 6 bases and J by 5 bases, with 14 bases between the two germline ends.

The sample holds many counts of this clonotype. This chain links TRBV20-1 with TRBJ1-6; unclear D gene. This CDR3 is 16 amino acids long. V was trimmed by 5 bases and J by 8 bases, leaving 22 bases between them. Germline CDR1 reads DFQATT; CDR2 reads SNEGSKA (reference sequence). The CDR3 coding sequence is TGCAGTGCTCCACCGGCCGGACGGCATCAGGATTCACCCCTCCACTTT. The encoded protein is CSAPPAGRHQDSPLHF.

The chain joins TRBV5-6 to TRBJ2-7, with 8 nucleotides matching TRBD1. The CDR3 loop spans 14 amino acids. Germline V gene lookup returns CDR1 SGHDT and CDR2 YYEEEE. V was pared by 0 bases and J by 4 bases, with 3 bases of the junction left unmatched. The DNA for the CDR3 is TGTGCCAGCAGCTTGGGCCAGGGGGCGTACGAGCAGTACTTC. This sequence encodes CASSLGQGAYEQYF.

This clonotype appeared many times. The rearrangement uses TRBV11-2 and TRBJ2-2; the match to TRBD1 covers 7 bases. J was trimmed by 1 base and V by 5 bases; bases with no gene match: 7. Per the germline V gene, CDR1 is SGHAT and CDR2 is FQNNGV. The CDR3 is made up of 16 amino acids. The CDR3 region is CASSPSGTENTGELFF. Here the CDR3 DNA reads TGTGCCAGCAGCCCGAGTGGGACAGAGAACACCGGGGAGCTGTTTTTT. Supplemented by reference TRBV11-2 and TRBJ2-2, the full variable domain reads EAGVAQSPRYKIIEKRQSVAFWCNPISGHATLYWYQQILGQGPKLLIQFQNNGVVDDSQLPKDRFSAERLKGVDSTLKIQPAKLEDSAVYLCASSPSGTENTGELFFGEGSRLTVL.

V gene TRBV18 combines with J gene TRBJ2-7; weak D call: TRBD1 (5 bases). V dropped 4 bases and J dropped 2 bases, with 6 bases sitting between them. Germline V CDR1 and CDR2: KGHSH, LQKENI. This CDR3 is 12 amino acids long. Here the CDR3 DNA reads TGTGCCAGCTCACGGACAACCTACGAGCAGTACTTC. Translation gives CASSRTTYEQYF.

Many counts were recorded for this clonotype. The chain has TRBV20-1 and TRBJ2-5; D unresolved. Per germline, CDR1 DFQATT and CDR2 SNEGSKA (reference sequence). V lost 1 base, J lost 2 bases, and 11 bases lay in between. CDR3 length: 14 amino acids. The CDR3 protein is CSARGRSVQETQYF. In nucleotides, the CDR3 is TGCAGTGCTAGAGGTCGTTCGGTTCAAGAGACCCAGTACTTC.